This T cell receptor beta chain came from a study of blood T cell repertoires in COVID-19. About the study: T cells, B-cell-depleted T cells, or PBMCs provided the cDNA or gDNA that served as material.

In the original workflow: The authors estimated nucleated cell counts from reference gene primer amplification. Here immunoSEQ multiplex PCR was the method, and the copy in TCRdb shows in-frame clones only, minus some. The V and J calls and clone size come from that table; D and trimming were worked out from the DNA. In the table there are 250,000 to 300,000 clones, roughly nine tenths of which are singletons. Trimming took 2 bases from V and 0 from J, leaving 8 bases between them. Germline CDR1 SEHNR, CDR2 FQNEAQ (reference sequence). CDR3 length: 15 residues. Only one count was recorded for this clone.

The chain uses TRBV7-9 and TRBJ2-1; TRBD2 is a possible D gene (6 bases). The material sequenced was peripheral blood. The sequence came from a woman between 40 and 55 years old who had recovered from COVID-19. In nucleotides, the CDR3 is TGTGCCAGCAGCTTACGGGGGAGCTCCTACAATGAGCAGTTCTTC. This translates into CASSLRGSSYNEQFF.